This TCR beta chain was profiled in a study of radiotherapy plus CTLA-4 blockade in lung cancer. In the study overall: There were objective responses in approximately 20% of patients, and 30% to 35% had disease control.

A note on this clone: What it binds is not known.

Repertoires were generated with immunoSEQ multiplex PCR, while TCRdb's copy carries only in-frame clones and drops some. Of about 87,000 clones listed, approximately 86% are singletons. General study points: Expansion in blood of tumor-derived TCR clones was seen after radiotherapy plus ipilimumab.

The CDR3 runs to 17 residues. Between the trimmed V and J ends, which lost 0 bases and 0 bases, there was a span of 12 bases. CDR1 is LGHNA and CDR2 is YNFKEQ in the germline V gene. The study gave focal radiation plus ipilimumab CTLA-4 blockade to patients with chemo-refractory metastatic non-small-cell lung cancer. The sequence came from a human donor with non-small cell lung cancer that progressed on radiotherapy plus ipilimumab. The rearrangement links TRBV4-2 to TRBJ1-3; no reliable D call. Source: peripheral blood, taken from a patient treated with radiotherapy plus ipilimumab. The CDR3 sequence is CASSQDGRQDSGNTIYF. The CDR3 DNA is TGTGCCAGCAGCCAAGATGGACGCCAGGACTCTGGAAACACCATATATTTT.